This TCR beta chain was recorded in a study of radiotherapy plus CTLA-4 blockade in lung cancer. CDR3 size: 11 residues. Turning to this clone: Its antigen is still unknown.

Regarding the study as a whole: Early shifts in blood T cell clones, with interferon-beta, reportedly predicted response best.

TCRdb's copy holds only in-frame clones and misses some; the assay was immunoSEQ multiplex PCR. The table lists more than 30,000 clones, 70% of them singletons. The starting material was peripheral blood, obtained from a patient treated with radiotherapy plus ipilimumab. This TCR derives from a human donor with non-small cell lung cancer who had stable disease on radiotherapy plus ipilimumab. The V call is TRBV21-1, the J call TRBJ2-7. TRBV21-1 is noted as a pseudogene. The CDR3 here is CASSKQHEQYF. The DNA of the CDR3 is TGTGCCAGCAGCAAACAGCACGAGCAGTACTTC.